This TCR beta chain originates from a study of blood T cells in healthy people across ages. For this clonotype: Antigen: not known.

A J-beta primer mix and a sample-barcoded 5' primer were used in a second PCR of roughly 6 to 11 cycles. Carrying 12 random nucleotides, a template-switch adaptor labeled each individual cDNA molecule. TCRdb re-called the 5' RACE reads with MiXCR, one entry per CDR3 protein. The repertoire holds some 1,800,000 distinct CDR3 sequences, with roughly two fifths as singletons. Study findings and constraints: Comparison with aged donors showed that long-lived donors had more naive CD4+ cells and higher diversity. Any changes in expanded clonotypes were possibly confounded, as donor CMV status remained unknown.

This clonotype was obtained from a human donor in good health. The sequencing sample was made of blood.

The CDR3 protein is CSVAPGQIQETQYF. In DNA, the CDR3 is TGCAGCGTCGCGCCGGGACAGATTCAAGAGACCCAGTACTTC. The gene calls are TRBV29-1 and TRBJ2-5, with 7 bases lining up with TRBD1. The CDR3 sequence is 14 residues long. Germline V gene sequence: CDR1 SQVTM, CDR2 ANQGSEA. J was trimmed by 2 bases and V by 6 bases; bases with no gene match: 9.